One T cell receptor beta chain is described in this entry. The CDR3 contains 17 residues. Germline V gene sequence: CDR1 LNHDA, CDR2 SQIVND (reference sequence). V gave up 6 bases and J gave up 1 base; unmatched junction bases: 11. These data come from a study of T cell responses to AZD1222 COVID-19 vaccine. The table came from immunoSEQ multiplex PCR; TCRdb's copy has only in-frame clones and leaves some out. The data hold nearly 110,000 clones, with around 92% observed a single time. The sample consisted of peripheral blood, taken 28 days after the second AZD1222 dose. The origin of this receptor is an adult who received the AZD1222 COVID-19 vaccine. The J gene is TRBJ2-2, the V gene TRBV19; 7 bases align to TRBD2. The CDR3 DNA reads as TGTGCCAGTAGGGGTCTGAAGACTAGCAGGAACACCGGGGAGCTGTTTTTT. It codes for CASRGLKTSRNTGELFF. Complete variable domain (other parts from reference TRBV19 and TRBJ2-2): DGGITQSPKYLFRKEGQNVTLSCEQNLNHDAMYWYRQDPGQGLRLIYYSQIVNDFQKGDIAEGYSVSREKKESFPLTVTSAQKNPTAFYLCASRGLKTSRNTGELFFGEGSRLTVL.